This T cell receptor (beta chain) came from a study of CD4 T cells in relation to SARS-CoV-2 and coronaviruses. Study-wide context: PBMCs were cultured with antigen for approximately nine days before TCR beta sequencing. Crossreactive spike epitopes shared across donors were mapped to their HLA restriction.

As for this clone: The antigen is undetermined.

The data were produced by immunoSEQ multiplex PCR, yet TCRdb's version contains in-frame clones alone and is incomplete. This table holds tens of thousands of clones, 70% to 85% found once. V shed 0 bases and J shed 1 base, with 18 bases lying between them. The CDR3 is 19 residues long. CDR1 and CDR2 (germline): LGHNA, YSLEER. The unexposed donors gave CD4+ T cells in about 2011-2019, prior to COVID-19. Isolation of CD4+ T cells took place after about 9 days in culture. Cells permitting, SARS-CoV-2 S/N and four cold-coronavirus spikes were tested on unexposed-donor CD4+ T cells. This clonotype was sampled from a human donor in good health. This sequence joins TRBV4-3 and TRBJ1-4; D uncertain. Input material: CD4+ T cells from PBMCs, cultured in vitro. The CDR3 reads CASSQDSRRPSQTNEKLFF. In DNA form, the CDR3 reads TGCGCCAGCAGCCAAGATTCCCGTCGCCCCAGTCAAACTAATGAAAAACTGTTTTTT.